These T cell receptor beta chains were read from a single sample in a study of cytomegalovirus exposure and HLA in healthy donors. Libraries were prepared by immunoSEQ multiplex PCR; TCRdb keeps only in-frame clonotypes and omits some of them. The sample has some 87,000 clones; less than 75% are singletons. Input material: PBMCs. These receptors were obtained from a woman under 40 in good health and CMV-seropositive. Both conserved end residues are part of each CDR3. A D gene is named only where the DNA matches it firmly. Expanded clones get a size class; other rows say once, few or many, or leave the size out.

cdr3_nt cdr3_aa v_call d_call clone_size j_call
TGTGCCAGCAGCTTAGGATTAGCGGGGGGGCCCCATCCCCAAGAGACCCAGTACTTC CASSLGLAGGPHPQETQYF TRBV7-2 TRBD2 - TRBJ2-5
TGTGCCAGCAGTTCCTCTGGACAGGGGGCTATTGGCTATGGCTACACCTTC CASSSSGQGAIGYGYTF TRBV28 TRBD1 - TRBJ1-2
TGTGCCACCAGCAGGGGAAAGACAGGGGATGGCTACACCTTC CATSRGKTGDGYTF TRBV15 TRBD1 - TRBJ1-2
TGTGCCAGCCTCAACCGCCGACAGGGGAATTCACCCCTCCACTTT CASLNRRQGNSPLHF TRBV2 TRBD1 - TRBJ1-6
TGTGCCAGCAGTCCCCAGGGGAACAATCAGCCCCAGCATTTT CASSPQGNNQPQHF TRBV6-1 - - TRBJ1-5
TGTGCCAGCTCCGGAGGCTTCGCGGGCACTGAAGCTTTCTTT CASSGGFAGTEAFF TRBV18 - - TRBJ1-1
TGTGCCAGCAGCCGACAGGGGGGTTCTAATGAAAAACTGTTTTTT CASSRQGGSNEKLFF TRBV14 TRBD1 - TRBJ1-4
TGCGCCAGCAGTGGCACGACACAGGGCCGATGGGACTATAATTCACCCCTCCACTTT CASSGTTQGRWDYNSPLHF TRBV10-2 - - TRBJ1-6
TGTGCCAGTAGAATAACAGGGAGCACTGAAGCTTTCTTT CASRITGSTEAFF TRBV19 - - TRBJ1-1
TGTGCCAGCAGCGGGACAGGGCTTTCACCCCTCCACTTT CASSGTGLSPLHF TRBV28 TRBD1 - TRBJ1-6
TGTGCCAGCAGGTTACAGGGGACCGGGGAGCTGTTTTTT CASRLQGTGELFF TRBV2 TRBD1 - TRBJ2-2
TGTGCCAGCGAGGGCTGGACAGGGGGGAATGAGCAGTTCTTC CASEGWTGGNEQFF TRBV7-9 TRBD1 - TRBJ2-1
TGTGCCTGGAGTGTTGGAGGGACCCTCTACAATGAGCAGTTCTTC CAWSVGGTLYNEQFF TRBV30 - - TRBJ2-1
TGTGCCAGCAACTTACGCGGGGGAGAATCAGATACGCAGTATTTT CASNLRGGESDTQYF TRBV11-1 TRBD2 - TRBJ2-3
TGTGCCATCAGTGAATCAGGGTGTACGCAGTATTTT CAISESGCTQYF TRBV10-3 - - TRBJ2-3
TGTGCCAGCAGCGTAGGTGGCGGGGGGGCATACAATGAGCAGTTCTTC CASSVGGGGAYNEQFF TRBV9 TRBD2 - TRBJ2-1
TGCGCCAGCAGCCAAGGGGCAGGGATAGTGAACACTGAAGCTTTCTTT CASSQGAGIVNTEAFF TRBV4-1 - - TRBJ1-1
TGCGCCAGCAGGACCGAGCGGGCGGCGACGAACACTGAAGCTTTCTTT CASRTERAATNTEAFF TRBV5-1 - - TRBJ1-1
TGTGCCAGCAGTGCCCCCGGGACTAGGAAAGAGACCCAGTACTTC CASSAPGTRKETQYF TRBV2 TRBD2 - TRBJ2-5
TGTGCCAGCAGGGGGGGGACGGTAGGCACTGAAGCTTTCTTT CASRGGTVGTEAFF TRBV6-1 - - TRBJ1-1
TGCGCCAGCAGCTTGGGACTAGCGGGGGCCGCCACAGATACGCAGTATTTT CASSLGLAGAATDTQYF TRBV5-1 TRBD2 - TRBJ2-3
TGCGCCAGCAGCTTGCAGGGCCAGAACACTGAAGCTTTCTTT CASSLQGQNTEAFF TRBV5-1 - - TRBJ1-1
TGCGCCAGCAGCTTGGGAGGAGCGGGGGGACCTACGGGGCAGTACTTC CASSLGGAGGPTGQYF TRBV5-1 TRBD2 few TRBJ2-7
TGTGCCTGGAGTTGGGGGGGCGGGACCGGGGAGCTGTTTTTT CAWSWGGGTGELFF TRBV30 - - TRBJ2-2
TGTGCCAGCAGCTCGTCGACAGCTACTAATGAAAAACTGTTTTTT CASSSSTATNEKLFF TRBV11-3 - few TRBJ1-4
TGTGCCAGCAGCTTAAATGGACAGGGGGCATACGAGCAGTACTTC CASSLNGQGAYEQYF TRBV7-6 TRBD1 - TRBJ2-7
TGTGCCAGCAGCTGGAGTGAAAGTGGCTACACCTTC CASSWSESGYTF TRBV5-5 - few TRBJ1-2
TGTGCTAGTGGCCCCGGGACAGGGGGCGAGCAGTACTTC CASGPGTGGEQYF TRBV12-5 TRBD1 few TRBJ2-7
TGTGCCAGCAGCTTAGTTAGCGGGGGACACACCGGGGAGCTGTTTTTT CASSLVSGGHTGELFF TRBV7-9 TRBD2 - TRBJ2-2
TGCGCCAGCAGCCTCGACACCTACGAGCAGTACTTC CASSLDTYEQYF TRBV5-1 - - TRBJ2-7
TGTGCCAGCAGCAAGAACAGGGGCAATGAGCAGTTCTTC CASSKNRGNEQFF TRBV7-2 TRBD1 - TRBJ2-1
TGTGCCAGCAGCCGTCAAGCGGGGGGGGTCAATGAGCAGTTCTTC CASSRQAGGVNEQFF TRBV6-5 TRBD2 - TRBJ2-1
TGTGCCAGCACAGGGGCTGGGGCCAACGTCCTGACTTTC CASTGAGANVLTF TRBV2 - - TRBJ2-6
TGTGCCAGCAGCTTGCCGACAGGGAGGTACACTGAAGCTTTCTTT CASSLPTGRYTEAFF TRBV5-6 TRBD1 - TRBJ1-1
TGCGCCAGCAGCTTGGATACTAGCGGGGGCACAGATACGCAGTATTTT CASSLDTSGGTDTQYF TRBV5-1 TRBD2 - TRBJ2-3
TGCGCCAGCAGCACCGGGACAGGGGGCTTATCTAATGAAAAACTGTTTTTT CASSTGTGGLSNEKLFF TRBV5-1 TRBD1 - TRBJ1-4
TGTGCCAGCAGCTTATGGGACAGCTCCTACAATGAGCAGTTCTTC CASSLWDSSYNEQFF TRBV7-3 TRBD1 - TRBJ2-1
TGTGCCAGCAGCGCCTCGGGGGGCGCAGGCTATGGCTACACCTTC CASSASGGAGYGYTF TRBV11-2 - - TRBJ1-2
TGTGCCAGCAGCCCCGGGGAGGTCTATGGCTACACCTTC CASSPGEVYGYTF TRBV6-6 - - TRBJ1-2
TGTGCCAGTAGTCAGACAGGGAACACTGAAGCTTTCTTT CASSQTGNTEAFF TRBV19 - few TRBJ1-1
TGTGCCAGCCGTCCGGGGGGGGCAGCTTTCTTT CASRPGGAAFF TRBV9 - - TRBJ1-1
TGTGCCAGCAGCTTAACAGAGAATAGAGGTCCGGGACACCGCTCCTACGAGCAGTACTTC CASSLTENRGPGHRSYEQYF TRBV5-4 - - TRBJ2-7
TGTGCCTGGACAGGGGGCTACAATGAGCAGTTCTTC CAWTGGYNEQFF TRBV30 TRBD1 - TRBJ2-1
TGTGCCAGCTCACCGACTAGCGGGGCCCGAGATACGCAGTATTTT CASSPTSGARDTQYF TRBV18 TRBD2 - TRBJ2-3
TGTGCCAGCAGAAGGGGCTTGTCCCCGAATGAGCAGTTCTTC CASRRGLSPNEQFF TRBV6-5 - few TRBJ2-1
TGTGCCAGCAGGGGGGGGGCGATCTATGGCTACACCTTC CASRGGAIYGYTF TRBV2 - few TRBJ1-2
TGTGCCAGTACCAGGGGGACAGGGTGGGGAATGGGCAATCAGCCCCAGCATTTT CASTRGTGWGMGNQPQHF TRBV19 TRBD1 few TRBJ1-5
TGTGCCAGCAGCGCCACAGGTTGGGAGACCCAGTACTTC CASSATGWETQYF TRBV7-9 - - TRBJ2-5
TGTGCCAGCTCACCACCCCAGCGGCGGGACACCGGGGAGCTGTTTTTT CASSPPQRRDTGELFF TRBV18 - - TRBJ2-2
TGTGCCAGCAGCTCCATGGGGACAGCAACTAATGAAAAACTGTTTTTT CASSSMGTATNEKLFF TRBV7-8 TRBD1 once TRBJ1-4
TGTGCCAGCAGCTTGGCCGGGAGTAACTATGGCTACCCCTTC CASSLAGSNYGYPF TRBV5-4 - - TRBJ1-2
TGTGCCAGCAGAGGGGCAGGTGCGAACACCGGGGAGCTGTTTTTT CASRGAGANTGELFF TRBV27 - - TRBJ2-2
TGTGCCAGTAAGGAACAGTTCTATGGCTACACCTTC CASKEQFYGYTF TRBV19 - many TRBJ1-2
TGCAGTGCTAGAATAGTTGAAAAACTGTTTTTT CSARIVEKLFF TRBV20-1 - - TRBJ1-4
TGTGCCTGGAGTGTCCGGGACAGGGATATGTTTGCCGGGGAGCTGTTTTTT CAWSVRDRDMFAGELFF TRBV30 TRBD1 - TRBJ2-2
TGTGCCAGCAGCATCCCGGGGAGGCCCGGCTACACCTTC CASSIPGRPGYTF TRBV7-9 - - TRBJ1-2
TGCGCCAGCAGCTTCGGGGGGTCAAACGAAAAACTGTTTTTT CASSFGGSNEKLFF TRBV5-1 - few TRBJ1-4
TGTGCCAGTAGTATTCTGACAGCTGGAAACACCATATATTTT CASSILTAGNTIYF TRBV19 - - TRBJ1-3